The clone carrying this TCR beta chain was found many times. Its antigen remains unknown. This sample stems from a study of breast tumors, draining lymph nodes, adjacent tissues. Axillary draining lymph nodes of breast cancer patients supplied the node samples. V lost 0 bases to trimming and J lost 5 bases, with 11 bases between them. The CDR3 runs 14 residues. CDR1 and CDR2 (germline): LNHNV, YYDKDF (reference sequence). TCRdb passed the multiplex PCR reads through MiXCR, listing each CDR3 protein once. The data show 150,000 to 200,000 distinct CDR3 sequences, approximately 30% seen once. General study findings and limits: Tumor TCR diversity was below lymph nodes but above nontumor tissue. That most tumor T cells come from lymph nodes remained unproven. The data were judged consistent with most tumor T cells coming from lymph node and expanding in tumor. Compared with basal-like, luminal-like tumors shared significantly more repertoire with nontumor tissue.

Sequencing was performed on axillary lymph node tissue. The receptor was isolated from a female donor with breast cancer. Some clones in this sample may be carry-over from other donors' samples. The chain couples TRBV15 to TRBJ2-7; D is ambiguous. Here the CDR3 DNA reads TGTGCCACCAGCAGAGATACGGTCTTGAACGAGCAGTACTTC. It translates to CATSRDTVLNEQYF.